Ten or more counts support the clone carrying this TCR beta chain. The antigen is not known. The entry originates in a study of spatial heterogeneity in lung cancer. Notes on the study in general: Ubiquitous expanded tumor TCRs surfaced in blood more at resection than they did at follow-up.

Every cDNA TCR molecule received its own unique molecular identifier. One entry per CDR3 protein, called by TCRdb with MiXCR from the 5' RACE reads. The sample lists tens of thousands of distinct CDR3 sequences, roughly 7% occurring once. Indicated time point: sample taken at primary tumor resection. Unsorted samples of tumor, nontumor lung or frozen PBMC had their whole RNA sequenced. Patients with untreated early-stage non-small cell lung cancer, numbering 55 to 80, were the donors. This CDR3 comprises 15 residues. The V and J ends lost 5 bases and 4 bases respectively, with 17 bases between them. In germline, CDR1 is PRHDT, CDR2 FYEKMQ (reference sequence).

The sequence was obtained from a female donor with early-stage non-small cell lung cancer. The chain combines TRBV13 with TRBJ1-2, with D uncertain. The sample was PBMCs, taken at surgery. Here the CDR3 reads CASSPLGSRVYGYTF. As DNA, the CDR3 is TGTGCCAGCAGCCCTCTCGGGTCGCGTGTCTATGGCTACACCTTC. Using reference TRBV13 and TRBJ1-2 for the parts outside the CDR3, the full variable domain is AAGVIQSPRHLIKEKRETATLKCYPIPRHDTVYWYQQGPGQDPQFLISFYEKMQSDKGSIPDRFSAQQFSDYHSELNMSSLELGDSALYFCASSPLGSRVYGYTFGSGTRLTVV.